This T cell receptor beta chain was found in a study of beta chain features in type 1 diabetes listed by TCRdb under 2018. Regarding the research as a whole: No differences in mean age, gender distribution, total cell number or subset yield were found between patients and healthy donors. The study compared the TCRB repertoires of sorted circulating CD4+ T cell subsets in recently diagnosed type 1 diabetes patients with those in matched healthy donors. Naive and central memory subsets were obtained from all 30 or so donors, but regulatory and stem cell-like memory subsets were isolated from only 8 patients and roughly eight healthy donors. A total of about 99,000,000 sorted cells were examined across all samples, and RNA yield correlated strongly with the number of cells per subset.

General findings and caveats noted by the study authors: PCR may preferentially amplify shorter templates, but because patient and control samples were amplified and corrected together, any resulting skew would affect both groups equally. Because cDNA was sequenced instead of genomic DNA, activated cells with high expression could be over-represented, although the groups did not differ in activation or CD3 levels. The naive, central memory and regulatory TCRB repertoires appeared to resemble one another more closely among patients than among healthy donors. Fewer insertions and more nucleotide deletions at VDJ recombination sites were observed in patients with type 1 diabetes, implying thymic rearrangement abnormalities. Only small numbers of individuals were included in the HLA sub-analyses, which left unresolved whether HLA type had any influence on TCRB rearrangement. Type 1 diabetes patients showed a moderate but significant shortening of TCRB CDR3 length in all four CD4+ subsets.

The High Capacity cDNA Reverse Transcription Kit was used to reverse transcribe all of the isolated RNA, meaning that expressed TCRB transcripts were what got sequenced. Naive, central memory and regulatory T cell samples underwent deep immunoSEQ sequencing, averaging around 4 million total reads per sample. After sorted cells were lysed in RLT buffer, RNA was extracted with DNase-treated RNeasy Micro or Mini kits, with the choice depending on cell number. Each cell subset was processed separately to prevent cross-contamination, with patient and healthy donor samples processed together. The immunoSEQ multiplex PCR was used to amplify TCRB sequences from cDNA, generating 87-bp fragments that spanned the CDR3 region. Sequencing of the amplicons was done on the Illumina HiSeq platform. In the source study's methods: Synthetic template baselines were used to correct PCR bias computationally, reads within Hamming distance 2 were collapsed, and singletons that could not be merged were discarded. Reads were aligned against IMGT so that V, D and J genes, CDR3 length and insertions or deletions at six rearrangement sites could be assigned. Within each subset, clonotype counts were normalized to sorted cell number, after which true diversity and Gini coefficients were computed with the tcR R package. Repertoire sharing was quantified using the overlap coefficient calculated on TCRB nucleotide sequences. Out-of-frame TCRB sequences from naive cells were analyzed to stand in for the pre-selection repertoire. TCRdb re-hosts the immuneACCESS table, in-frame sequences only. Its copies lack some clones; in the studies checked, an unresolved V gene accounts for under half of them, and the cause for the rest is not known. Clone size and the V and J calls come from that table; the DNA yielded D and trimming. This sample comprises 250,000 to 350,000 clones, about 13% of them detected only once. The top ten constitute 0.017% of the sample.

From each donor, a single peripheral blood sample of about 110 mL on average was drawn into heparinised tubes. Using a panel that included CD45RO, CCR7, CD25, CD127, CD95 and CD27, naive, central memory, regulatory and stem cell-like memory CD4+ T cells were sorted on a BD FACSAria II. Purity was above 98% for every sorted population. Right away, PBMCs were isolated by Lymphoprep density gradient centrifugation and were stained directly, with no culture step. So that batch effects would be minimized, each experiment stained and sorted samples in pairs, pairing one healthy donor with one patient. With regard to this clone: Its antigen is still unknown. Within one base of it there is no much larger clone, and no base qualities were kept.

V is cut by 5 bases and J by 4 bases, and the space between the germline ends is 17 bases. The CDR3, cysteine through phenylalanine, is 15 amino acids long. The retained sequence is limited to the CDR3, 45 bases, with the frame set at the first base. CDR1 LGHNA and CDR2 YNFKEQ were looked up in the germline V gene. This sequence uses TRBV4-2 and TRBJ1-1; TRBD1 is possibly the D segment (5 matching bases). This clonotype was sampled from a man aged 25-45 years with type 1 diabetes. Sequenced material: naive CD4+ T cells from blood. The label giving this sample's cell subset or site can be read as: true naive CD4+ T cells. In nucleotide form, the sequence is TGTGCCAGCAGCGGAAGAGCGGGCGGGGGCACTGAAGCTTTCTTT. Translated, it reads CASSGRAGGGTEAFF.